This T cell receptor beta chain was documented in a study of shared clonotypes between healthy human individuals (dated by TCRdb to 2018 to 2021). Notes on the research overall: A few men and a couple of women, aged 18 to 49 years, made up the cohort. Leukapheresis yielded between about 0.9 and 8.9 billion PBMCs per donor. For each donor, three plates each were used for CD4 naive and CD4 memory, two plates were used for CD8 naive, and one plate was used for CD8 memory. To increase sequencing depth and limit assay-specific biases, different laboratories used diverse techniques to prepare libraries and sequence TCR repertoires. To estimate repertoire size and how much clonotype sharing occurs between individuals, the study deeply sequenced the blood TCR repertoires of about 5 healthy adults.

Using the deep immunoSEQ assay, TCR CDR3 regions were amplified from genomic DNA by multiplex PCR. Extracted genomic DNA from each cell subset was spread evenly across all wells of several immunoSEQ 96-well plates, with each plate serving as a replicate. For sorted subsets, about 220 ng of genomic DNA, equivalent to 25,000 to 35,000 T cell genomes, went into each replicate PCR. Purified libraries were measured with a Qubit 3.0 fluorometer, size-checked on a Bioanalyzer 2100, and measured again with the KAPA Library Quantification kit. Every immunoSEQ 96-well plate was sequenced on a separate single-read 150-cycle Illumina NextSeq 550 flow cell. The authors' analysis ran thus. The immunoSEQ output contained only junctional sequences without quality scores, so filtering could not match that applied to full-length reads. To assign V/J genes and CDR3, sequences were annotated against IMGT germline references using PyIR, a Python wrapper for IgBLAST v1.9. Any read was removed if the V/J assignment was weak (E-value above 1e-6), the CDR3 was missing, or the read contained stop codons, out-of-frame junctions, or ambiguous translated residues. A V3J clonotype was defined by an identical inferred V gene, J gene, and CDR3 amino acid sequence. To compute the percentage overlap between repertoires, the number of shared unique clonotypes was divided by the size of the smaller repertoire. RTK rarefaction, the Chao1 estimator, and Recon v2.1 estimates of unobserved clonotypes were used to assess repertoire richness. Generation probabilities for all TCRbeta clonotypes obtained by the gDNA method from a few donors were computed using OLGA. TCRdb's version of the immuneACCESS table is confined to in-frame rearrangements and falls short of the full clone set. An unresolved V gene accounts for under half of the shortfall where checked; the remainder is of unknown origin. V and J calls and clone size are as listed in that table; D and trimming were resolved from the DNA. This sample is represented by about 2 million clones; 85% to 95% of them were singletons. The ten largest clones take up less than 1.5% of the sample.

Study-wide findings and limitations: The small number of donors limited the genetic and exposure-history diversity represented. About 5% of naive CD4, around 3.6% of naive CD8, 2.3% of memory CD4, and 0.4% of memory CD8 clonotypes were shared across several donors. Naive subsets generally had larger estimated clonotype richness than memory subsets did. Even with the large sequencing depth, rarefaction of the sorted-subset datasets indicated that sequencing was incomplete. Compared with non-shared clonotypes, the clonotypes found in all four sorted-subset donors had higher generation probabilities. Pairwise subsampling indicated that sequencing depth was expected to affect the degree of clonotype sharing among donors. Sampling was restricted to blood, and TCR repertoires in tissues likely differ from the TCR repertoires found in blood.

Sequences LNHDA (CDR1) and SQIVND (CDR2) are obtained from the germline V gene (reference sequence). The V and J ends are trimmed by 1 base and 7 bases, leaving 19 bases between them. CDR3 length: 17 amino acids, cysteine to phenylalanine. Of all the DNA, just the CDR3 is kept, 51 bases in frame from base 1. CD8 naive samples were CD45RO-negative cells positively selected for CCR7, giving a CD45RA+CCR7+ population that excluded TemRA cells. The donors were healthy, HIV-negative adults who had no recently reported acute infections or vaccinations. Every donor was a Caucasian adult living in Nashville, Tennessee, USA. Blood was obtained by leukapheresis, after which PBMCs were separated by Ficoll-Histopaque density gradient centrifugation and cryopreserved in liquid nitrogen vapor phase. Analytical flow cytometry was used to check the purity and quantity of every magnetically sorted T cell population. From each sorted fraction, genomic DNA was isolated and quantified by UV absorbance on a Nanodrop 2000c.

As regards this clone: It has no known antigen specificity. No base quality information exists; no much larger clone differs at one position.

The receptor's source is a man aged 18 to 29 in good health. Sequenced: naive CD8+ T cells sorted from blood. In the paper's terms, the cell subset or site label means: CD45RA+CCR7+. The chain links TRBV19 with TRBJ2-2; too little of a D gene remains to name it. CDR3 loop: CASSIGGLGNLIGELFF. In nucleotide form, the sequence is TGTGCCAGTAGTATAGGAGGCCTTGGTAATCTAATCGGGGAGCTGTTTTTT.